This T cell receptor (beta chain) was observed in a study of blood T cell repertoires in COVID-19. Looking at the study overall: Acute-phase and convalescent COVID-19 samples originated in the United States, Italy and Spain. The analysed material was cDNA or gDNA that came from T cells, B-cell-depleted T cells, or PBMCs.

V was clipped by 0 bases and J by 4 bases, with 9 bases between them. The CDR3 extends over 14 amino acids. Per germline, CDR1 MNHEY and CDR2 SVGAGI. As handled by the study authors: Amplifying reference gene primers gave estimates of nucleated cell counts. Measured with immunoSEQ multiplex PCR; TCRdb has only the in-frame clones, and not every one. Clonal size and the V and J genes are those of that table, whereas D and trimming came from the DNA. The table shows 310,000 or so clones, with approximately 90% occurring only once. The sequence came from a woman aged 45 to 65 who had recovered from COVID-19. Sequenced material: peripheral blood. The chain recombines TRBV6-5 with TRBJ2-5; a possible D gene is TRBD1 (6 bases). CDR3 bases: TGTGCCAGCAGTTACTCACAGGGACGAGAGACCCAGTACTTC. Its translation: CASSYSQGRETQYF.